This TCR beta chain was obtained from a study of beta chain features in type 1 diabetes. Across the study: Patients looked much like healthy donors when it came to age, gender and cell yields.

Sorted populations all exceeded 95% purity. There are a few counts of this clone. As yet, its antigen is unknown. Findings of the study overall: All four CD4+ subsets of Type 1 diabetes patients contained TCRB CDR3s that were moderately but significantly shorter. Cells expressing TCR highly could be over-represented by cDNA sequencing. A definitive answer on HLA type influencing TCRB rearrangement was not reached here.

Expressed TCRB transcripts were sequenced because the isolated RNA had all been reverse transcribed beforehand. The method was immunoSEQ multiplex PCR; TCRdb's version includes in-frame clones alone and lacks a portion of them. The repertoire has hundreds of thousands of clones, 14% to 15% of them found once; the top ten carry 0.015% to 0.019%. The receptor comes from a man between 18 and 35 years old with type 1 diabetes. The sample was naive CD4+ T cells from blood.

The CDR3: CASSSLAGGDYEQYF. The CDR3 DNA sequence: TGTGCCAGTAGTAGTCTAGCGGGAGGAGACTACGAGCAGTACTTC. The V call is TRBV19, the J call TRBJ2-7; 11 nucleotides line up with TRBD2. Germline loops: CDR1 LNHDA, CDR2 SQIVND (reference sequence). V lost 4 bases and J lost 3; bases outside the gene matches: 5. The CDR3 extends over 15 amino acids.